The 25 T cell receptor beta chains below come from one sample, sequenced in a study of blood T cell repertoires in COVID-19. Measured with immunoSEQ multiplex PCR; TCRdb has only the in-frame clones, and not every one. The data contain roughly 260,000 clones, about 87% of them singletons. Sequencing input: peripheral blood. These TCRs come from a woman aged 50 to 65 with acute or convalescent COVID-19.

V is TRBV6-1 and J is TRBJ1-3; 9 nucleotides align to TRBD1. Germline CDR1 MNHNS, CDR2 SASEGT. This CDR3 has 18 residues. V shed 2 bases and J 1 base; nucleotides not matched to a gene: 9. The CDR3 loop reads CASSEFGPGTGSGNTIYF. The DNA for the CDR3 is TGTGCCAGCAGTGAATTTGGACCCGGGACAGGGTCTGGAAACACCATATATTTT.

This chain connects TRBV4-1 to TRBJ1-2, with TRBD1 identical over 10 bases. The germline gives CDR1 MGHRA, CDR2 YSYEKL. CDR3 length: 15 residues. Trimming removed 0 bases from V and 4 bases from J; junction bases left unmatched: 2. The CDR3 loop reads CASSQDDRGPYGYTF. CDR3 DNA: TGCGCCAGCAGCCAAGATGACAGGGGGCCCTATGGCTACACCTTC.

This clone was seen just once. As DNA, the CDR3 is TGCGCCAGCAGCCATGGGACAGGGGCAGAGACCCAGTACTTC. This translates into CASSHGTGAETQYF. The rearrangement uses TRBV5-1 and TRBJ2-5; 10 bases fit TRBD1. Germline V gene lookup returns CDR1 SGHRS and CDR2 YFSETQ. CDR3 length equals 14 residues. Unmatched junction bases numbered 4, after V lost 4 bases and J lost 4 bases.

The chain has TRBV27 and TRBJ2-2; tentative D call: TRBD2 (6 bases). This CDR3 is 16 amino acids long. V shed 5 bases and J shed 0 bases, with 13 bases lying between them. The germline V gene has CDR1 MNHEY and CDR2 SMNVEV (reference sequence). The CDR3 nucleotides are TGTGCCAGCAGTAGACTAGGGGTTGCGAACACCGGGGAGCTGTTTTTT. Its translation is CASSRLGVANTGELFF.

This chain links TRBV4-1 with TRBJ2-1; perhaps TRBD1 as D (6 bases). The V and J ends lost 5 bases and 0 bases respectively, with 11 bases between them. Germline loops: CDR1 MGHRA, CDR2 YSYEKL. This CDR3 has 15 amino acids. The CDR3 sequence: CASSSQGSSYNEQFF. CDR3 in DNA: TGCGCCAGCAGCTCACAGGGAAGCTCCTACAATGAGCAGTTCTTC.

V gene TRBV7-2 combines with J gene TRBJ1-2; tentative D call: TRBD1 (6 bases). V was clipped by 2 bases and J by 3 bases, with 13 bases between them. The CDR3 is 15 residues long. The germline CDR1 and CDR2 sequences are SGHTA and FQGNSA. The CDR3 nucleotides read TGTGCCAGCAGCTTATATGGTACAGGGTACTATGGCTACACCTTC. Encoded protein: CASSLYGTGYYGYTF.

The chain couples TRBV11-2 to TRBJ1-1; D gene uncertain. The V end was cut by 5 bases, the J end by 10 bases, with 17 bases between. The CDR3 loop spans 13 amino acids. Germline values: CDR1 SGHAT, CDR2 FQNNGV. Written as DNA, the CDR3 is TGTGCCAGCAGCCCCCACCCCAGAATGATAGCTTTCTTT. It is translated as CASSPHPRMIAFF.

The CDR3 DNA follows: TGCGCCAGCAGCCAAGAAGGGGGACAAGTTTATAGCAATCAGCCCCAGCATTTT. This sequence encodes CASSQEGGQVYSNQPQHF. V usage is TRBV4-1 and J usage is TRBJ1-5; possibly TRBD1 for D (6 bases). CDR3 length: 18 residues. Germline CDR1 MGHRA, CDR2 YSYEKL. Deletions cut 0 bases from V and 0 bases from J, with 15 bases between.

The chain combines TRBV7-2 with TRBJ2-5; 14 bases agree with TRBD2. The CDR3 contains 17 residues. V dropped 5 bases and J dropped 3; count of bases not matched to a gene: 8. The germline V gene encodes CDR1 SGHTA and CDR2 FQGNSA. The chain's CDR3 is CASSPLTSGRGEETQYF. The CDR3, as DNA: TGTGCCAGCAGCCCCCTGACTAGCGGGAGGGGGGAAGAGACCCAGTACTTC.

The chain combines TRBV25-1 with TRBJ1-4; D might be TRBD1 (5 bases). V lost 8 bases to trimming and J lost 5 bases, with 15 bases between them. This CDR3 contains 14 residues. Germline values: CDR1 MGHDK, CDR2 SYGVNS. Here the CDR3 reads CASRDSSTNEKLFF. CDR3 coding DNA: TGTGCCAGCCGGGACTCCTCGACGAATGAAAAACTGTTTTTT.

The chain couples TRBV27 to TRBJ2-3; 12 bases are a match to TRBD2. The germline CDR1 and CDR2 sequences are MNHEY and SMNVEV (reference sequence). The junction had 7 bases not matched to a gene; V was cut back by 5 bases and J by 4 bases. The length of the CDR3 is 16 residues. In nucleotides, the CDR3 is TGTGCCAGCAGTCCGTCTAGCGGGAGGGGACCAGATACGCAGTATTTT. It is translated as CASSPSSGRGPDTQYF.

This chain joins TRBV29-1 and TRBJ1-4, with D unclear. CDR3 length: 14 amino acids. CDR1 SQVTM and CDR2 ANQGSEA come from the germline V gene. The V and J ends lost 6 bases and 5 bases respectively, with 16 bases between them. DNA of the CDR3: TGCAGCGTGGCGGCGGGAAACCTGAATGAAAAACTGTTTTTT. As protein: CSVAAGNLNEKLFF.

V gene TRBV7-2 combines with J gene TRBJ2-7; TRBD1 is a possible D gene (5 bases). The ends were cut back, 1 base at V and 2 bases at J, with 9 bases in the middle. The CDR3 length is 14 residues. Per the germline V gene, CDR1 is SGHTA and CDR2 is FQGNSA. Written as DNA, the CDR3 is TGTGCCAGCAGCTTAGAGTTGACAGCCTACGAGCAGTACTTC. This codes for CASSLELTAYEQYF.

There are a few counts of this clone. The chain carries TRBV5-8 and TRBJ1-4, with D unresolved. There are 14 residues in the CDR3. The V gene lost 4 bases and the J gene lost 3 bases, with 10 bases spanning the gap. The germline V gene has CDR1 SGHTS and CDR2 YDEGEE. DNA for the CDR3: TGTGCCAGCAGCCGGGAAACGGCTAATGAAAAACTGTTTTTT. As protein: CASSRETANEKLFF.

The chain has TRBV5-1 and TRBJ2-5; D remains ambiguous. V was cut by 0 bases and J by 0 bases, with 6 bases left in between. In germline, CDR1 is SGHRS, CDR2 YFSETQ. The CDR3 runs 14 residues. The CDR3 sequence: CASSLARNQETQYF. CDR3 DNA: TGCGCCAGCAGCTTGGCTAGGAACCAAGAGACCCAGTACTTC.

The table lists this clone with a count of one. This CDR3 is CASSLRLAGGPDTQYF. The DNA for the CDR3 is TGTGCCAGCAGCCTACGTTTAGCGGGAGGGCCAGATACGCAGTATTTT. The chain couples TRBV7-3 to TRBJ2-3; TRBD2 aligns across 11 bases. V lost 5 bases and J lost 4; bases outside the gene matches: 8. From germline, CDR1 is SGHTA and CDR2 FQGTGA. There are 16 residues in the CDR3.

The rearrangement joins TRBV5-1 to TRBJ2-5; possibly TRBD1 for D (6 bases). Germline loops: CDR1 SGHRS, CDR2 YFSETQ. The CDR3 consists of 15 residues. V lost 0 bases and J lost 1, with 10 bases in between. CDR3 in DNA: TGCGCCAGCAGCTTGGTTGGGGGCCCCCAAGAGACCCAGTACTTC. Its protein product is CASSLVGGPQETQYF.

The chain recombines TRBV19 with TRBJ2-3; 8 bases are a match to TRBD2. The CDR3 extends over 15 amino acids. Germline loops: CDR1 LNHDA, CDR2 SQIVND (reference sequence). After removal of 4 bases from V and 5 bases from J, the junction contained 8 bases not matched to a gene. DNA for the CDR3: TGTGCCAGTAGTAAAGGGGTAGCGGGACAAGATACGCAGTATTTT. This gives the protein CASSKGVAGQDTQYF.

The chain carries TRBV5-6 and TRBJ1-6, with D uncertain. Trimming removed 3 bases from V and 4 bases from J, with 11 bases in between. Germline CDR1 SGHDT, CDR2 YYEEEE. The CDR3 runs 15 residues. CDR3 nucleotide sequence: TGTGCCAGCAGCTCAGGCGTCCTGTATAATTCACCCCTCCACTTT. Protein: CASSSGVLYNSPLHF. Complete variable domain (other parts from reference TRBV5-6 and TRBJ1-6): DAGVTQSPTHLIKTRGQQVTLRCSPKSGHDTVSWYQQALGQGPQFIFQYYEEEERQRGNFPDRFSGHQFPNYSSELNVNALLLGDSALYLCASSSGVLYNSPLHFGNGTRLTVT.

The chain carries TRBV27 and TRBJ1-1, with D perhaps TRBD1 (6 bases). The V end was cut by 2 bases, the J end by 0 bases, with 13 bases between. Germline CDR1 is MNHEY and CDR2 is SMNVEV (reference sequence). The CDR3 runs to 16 residues. DNA for the CDR3: TGTGCCAGCAGTTTACGGGGGGCGAGTATGAACACTGAAGCTTTCTTT. This gives the protein CASSLRGASMNTEAFF.

The J gene is TRBJ2-1, the V gene TRBV6-5, with 9 nucleotides matching TRBD1. The CDR3 has 15 amino acids. V trimming: 2 bases; J trimming: 8 bases; junction bases outside the gene matches: 7. From germline, CDR1 is MNHEY and CDR2 SVGAGI. The CDR3 nucleotides are TGTGCCAGCAGTTACAGGGGACAGGGCCTCCATGAGCAGTTCTTC. Protein sequence: CASSYRGQGLHEQFF.

J is TRBJ2-7 and V is TRBV7-9; D gene uncertain. This CDR3 has 13 residues. In germline, CDR1 is SEHNR, CDR2 FQNEAQ (reference sequence). The germline V and J ends were trimmed by 5 bases and 5 bases, with 13 bases remaining between them. In nucleotides, the CDR3 is TGTGCCAGCAGCCCCAGGCCCGAACACGAGCAGTACTTC. Protein product: CASSPRPEHEQYF.

This clone was picked up many times. The CDR3 bases are TGCGCCAGCAGCGGACCCCGTTTAGGGGAGGACTACGAGCAGTACTTC. It encodes CASSGPRLGEDYEQYF. The chain employs TRBV4-1 and TRBJ2-7, with D perhaps TRBD2 (6 bases). The CDR3 consists of 16 residues. Deletions cut 5 bases from V and 3 bases from J, with 20 bases between. Per germline, CDR1 MGHRA and CDR2 YSYEKL.

J is TRBJ1-2 and V is TRBV28, with 8 bases fitting TRBD1. This CDR3 contains 13 residues. The V segment lost 6 bases and the J segment 7 bases; nucleotides outside the gene matches: 7. From germline, CDR1 is MDHEN and CDR2 SYDVKM. The CDR3 is CASRPGQGGGYTF. CDR3 sequence (DNA): TGTGCCAGCAGGCCCGGACAGGGAGGTGGCTACACCTTC.

As DNA, the CDR3 is TGTGCCAGCAGCCACACTAGCGGGGCTAGCACAGATACGCAGTATTTT. Translated, it gives CASSHTSGASTDTQYF. V is TRBV3-1 (or the pseudogene TRBV3-2) and J is TRBJ2-3; TRBD2 agrees at 10 bases. The CDR3 covers 16 residues. The V gene end was trimmed by 3 bases and the J gene end by 0 bases; junction bases not matched to a gene: 3. Germline values: CDR1 LGHDT, CDR2 YNNKEL (reference sequence).